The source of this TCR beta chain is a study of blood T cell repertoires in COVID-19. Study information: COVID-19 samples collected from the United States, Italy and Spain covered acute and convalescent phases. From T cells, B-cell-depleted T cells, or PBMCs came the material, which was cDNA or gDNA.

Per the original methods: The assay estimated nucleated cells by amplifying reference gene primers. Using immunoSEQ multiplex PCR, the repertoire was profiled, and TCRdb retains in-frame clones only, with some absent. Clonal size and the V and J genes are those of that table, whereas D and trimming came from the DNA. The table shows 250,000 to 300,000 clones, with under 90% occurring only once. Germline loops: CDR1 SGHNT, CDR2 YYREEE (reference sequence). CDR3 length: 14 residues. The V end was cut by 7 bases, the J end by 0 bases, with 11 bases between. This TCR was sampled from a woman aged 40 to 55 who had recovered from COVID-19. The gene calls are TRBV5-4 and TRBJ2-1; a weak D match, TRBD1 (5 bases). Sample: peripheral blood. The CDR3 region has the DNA TGTGCCAGCTCCCCAAGGGGCTCCTACAATGAGCAGTTCTTC. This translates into CASSPRGSYNEQFF.